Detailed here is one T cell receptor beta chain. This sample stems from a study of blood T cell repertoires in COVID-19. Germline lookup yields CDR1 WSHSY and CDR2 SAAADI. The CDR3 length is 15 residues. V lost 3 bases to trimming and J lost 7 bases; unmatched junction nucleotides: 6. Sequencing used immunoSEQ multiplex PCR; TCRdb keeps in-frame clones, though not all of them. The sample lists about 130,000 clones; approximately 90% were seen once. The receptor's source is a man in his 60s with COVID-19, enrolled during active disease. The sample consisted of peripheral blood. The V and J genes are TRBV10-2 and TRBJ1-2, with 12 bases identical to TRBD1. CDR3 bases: TGCGCCAGCAGTGACGCGGGACAGGGGGCTCCTGGCTACACCTTC. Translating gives CASSDAGQGAPGYTF.